The rows below give T cell receptor beta chains drawn from one sample of a study of OX40 agonist ivuxolimab in advanced cancers. The assay was immunoSEQ multiplex PCR, and TCRdb's table has in-frame clones only and misses some. The sample records around 78,000 clones, around 91% being singletons. Here the sequenced sample was CD4+ or CD8+ T cells sorted from blood, taken in a trial of the OX40 agonist ivuxolimab. The receptors originated from an adult with an advanced solid tumor such as melanoma, head and neck, liver or kidney cancer. The CDR3 runs from the conserved cysteine through the conserved F or W. D genes are given only for firm matches. Clone size, where shown, is once, few, many, or a class for clones that have expanded.

abundance: .; j_gene: TRBJ1-1; v_gene: TRBV19; d_gene: TRBD1; CDR3aa: CASFKDRGQFEAFF; CDR3nt: TGTGCCAGCTTTAAGGACAGGGGGCAATTTGAAGCTTTCTTT
abundance: .; j_gene: TRBJ1-2; v_gene: TRBV19; d_gene: TRBD1; CDR3aa: CASSIGTAYGYTF; CDR3nt: TGTGCCAGTAGTATCGGGACAGCCTATGGCTACACCTTC
abundance: .; j_gene: TRBJ2-3; v_gene: TRBV30; d_gene: .; CDR3aa: CAWRRGGDTQYF; CDR3nt: TGTGCCTGGAGGAGAGGGGGGGATACGCAGTATTTT
abundance: .; j_gene: TRBJ2-5; v_gene: TRBV5-6; d_gene: TRBD1; CDR3aa: CASSLVGDRGVQETQYF; CDR3nt: TGTGCCAGCAGCTTGGTCGGGGACAGGGGGGTCCAAGAGACCCAGTACTTC
abundance: .; j_gene: TRBJ1-5; v_gene: TRBV10-3; d_gene: .; CDR3aa: CAISESGGSAEPQHF; CDR3nt: TGTGCCATCAGTGAGTCGGGAGGTTCGGCGGAGCCCCAGCATTTT
abundance: .; j_gene: TRBJ1-3; v_gene: TRBV29-1; d_gene: .; CDR3aa: CSPSGGCDISSGNTIYF; CDR3nt: TGCAGCCCCTCGGGGGGTTGCGATATCAGCTCTGGAAACACCATATATTTT
abundance: .; j_gene: TRBJ2-5; v_gene: TRBV11-1; d_gene: TRBD1; CDR3aa: CATGGTAQETQYF; CDR3nt: TGTGCTACGGGTGGGACAGCGCAAGAGACCCAGTACTTC
abundance: .; j_gene: TRBJ2-2; v_gene: TRBV5-5; d_gene: .; CDR3aa: CASSPQGTDTGELFF; CDR3nt: TGTGCCAGCAGCCCTCAGGGGACGGACACCGGGGAGCTGTTTTTT
abundance: .; j_gene: TRBJ1-2; v_gene: TRBV30; d_gene: .; CDR3aa: CAWSVERANYGYTF; CDR3nt: TGTGCCTGGAGTGTAGAACGAGCTAACTATGGCTACACCTTC
abundance: .; j_gene: TRBJ2-1; v_gene: TRBV28; d_gene: .; CDR3aa: CASTNPGGNGNEQFF; CDR3nt: TGTGCCAGCACGAACCCAGGCGGGAATGGCAATGAGCAGTTCTTC
abundance: once; j_gene: TRBJ2-7; v_gene: TRBV7-7; d_gene: TRBD1; CDR3aa: CASSLGRGLYEQYF; CDR3nt: TGTGCTAGCAGCTTAGGCAGGGGGCTCTACGAGCAGTACTTC
abundance: .; j_gene: TRBJ1-5; v_gene: TRBV28; d_gene: TRBD1; CDR3aa: CASSFSTGHNQPQHF; CDR3nt: TGTGCCAGCAGTTTCTCGACAGGGCACAATCAGCCCCAGCATTTT
abundance: .; j_gene: TRBJ1-4; v_gene: TRBV27; d_gene: .; CDR3aa: CASRHRGGEREKLFF; CDR3nt: TGTGCCAGCAGGCACCGTGGGGGGGAAAGGGAAAAACTGTTTTTT
abundance: .; j_gene: TRBJ1-3; v_gene: TRBV10-3; d_gene: TRBD1; CDR3aa: CAISESTGSGNTIYF; CDR3nt: TGTGCCATCAGTGAGTCGACAGGGTCTGGAAACACCATATATTTT
abundance: .; j_gene: TRBJ1-5; v_gene: TRBV18; d_gene: TRBD1; CDR3aa: CASSTTGGRSNQPQHF; CDR3nt: TGTGCCAGCTCAACGACAGGGGGCAGAAGCAATCAGCCCCAGCATTTT
abundance: .; j_gene: TRBJ2-3; v_gene: TRBV10-2; d_gene: .; CDR3aa: CASSEGIGGGSDTQYF; CDR3nt: TGCGCCAGCAGTGAGGGTATTGGGGGCGGGTCAGATACGCAGTATTTT
abundance: .; j_gene: TRBJ2-7; v_gene: TRBV7-9; d_gene: TRBD2; CDR3aa: CASSFGLAGEAYEQYF; CDR3nt: TGTGCCAGCAGCTTTGGACTAGCGGGAGAAGCCTACGAGCAGTACTTC
abundance: once; j_gene: TRBJ1-5; v_gene: TRBV28; d_gene: .; CDR3aa: CASSVANQPQHF; CDR3nt: TGTGCCAGTAGCGTCGCTAATCAGCCCCAGCATTTT
abundance: .; j_gene: TRBJ1-5; v_gene: TRBV18; d_gene: TRBD1; CDR3aa: CASSPVPTGGVQPQHF; CDR3nt: TGTGCCAGCTCACCCGTTCCGACAGGGGGGGTTCAGCCCCAGCATTTT
abundance: .; j_gene: TRBJ2-3; v_gene: TRBV29-1; d_gene: TRBD1; CDR3aa: CSVEPRGQGADTQYF; CDR3nt: TGCAGCGTTGAACCCCGAGGACAGGGTGCAGATACGCAGTATTTT
abundance: .; j_gene: TRBJ1-2; v_gene: TRBV6-1; d_gene: .; CDR3aa: CASTEGLGVAGYTF; CDR3nt: TGTGCCAGCACCGAAGGGCTAGGGGTGGCTGGCTACACCTTC
abundance: .; j_gene: TRBJ2-5; v_gene: TRBV23-1; d_gene: TRBD1; CDR3aa: CASSARDRPQETQYF; CDR3nt: TGCGCCAGCAGTGCCCGGGACAGGCCCCAAGAGACCCAGTACTTC
abundance: once; j_gene: TRBJ2-7; v_gene: TRBV5-6; d_gene: .; CDR3aa: CASSLAASFSYEQYF; CDR3nt: TGTGCCAGCAGCTTGGCCGCCTCCTTCTCCTACGAGCAGTACTTC
abundance: .; j_gene: TRBJ1-1; v_gene: TRBV7-9; d_gene: .; CDR3aa: CASSSRYRNTEAFF; CDR3nt: TGTGCCAGCAGCTCCAGGTACCGGAACACTGAAGCTTTCTTT
abundance: .; j_gene: TRBJ1-3; v_gene: TRBV28; d_gene: .; CDR3aa: CASSQGLRNTIYF; CDR3nt: TGTGCCAGCAGCCAGGGGCTCCGAAACACCATATATTTT
abundance: .; j_gene: TRBJ2-1; v_gene: TRBV6-5; d_gene: TRBD2; CDR3aa: CASSYTRGGYNEQFF; CDR3nt: TGTGCCAGCAGTTACACCCGGGGGGGGTACAATGAGCAGTTCTTC
abundance: once; j_gene: TRBJ2-1; v_gene: TRBV19; d_gene: .; CDR3aa: CASSQLAGVNEQFF; CDR3nt: TGTGCCAGTAGCCAACTAGCTGGTGTTAATGAGCAGTTCTTC
abundance: .; j_gene: TRBJ1-4; v_gene: TRBV2; d_gene: .; CDR3aa: CASRDRFNEKLFF; CDR3nt: TGTGCCAGCAGGGACAGATTTAATGAAAAACTGTTTTTT
abundance: once; j_gene: TRBJ2-3; v_gene: TRBV6-5; d_gene: .; CDR3aa: CASSYSRGTDTQYF; CDR3nt: TGTGCCAGCAGTTACTCAAGGGGGACAGATACGCAGTATTTT
abundance: .; j_gene: TRBJ1-3; v_gene: TRBV5-1; d_gene: .; CDR3aa: CTSSLGRESGNTIYF; CDR3nt: TGCACCAGCAGCTTGGGGAGAGAATCTGGAAACACCATATATTTT
abundance: .; j_gene: TRBJ2-1; v_gene: TRBV11-2; d_gene: .; CDR3aa: CASSPRGTAYNEQFF; CDR3nt: TGTGCCAGCAGCCCGCGCGGGACAGCCTACAATGAGCAGTTCTTC
abundance: .; j_gene: TRBJ1-1; v_gene: TRBV15; d_gene: .; CDR3aa: CATSRGPRVLSTEAFF; CDR3nt: TGTGCCACCAGCAGAGGGCCCAGGGTTTTGAGCACTGAAGCTTTCTTT
abundance: once; j_gene: TRBJ2-2; v_gene: TRBV11-3; d_gene: .; CDR3aa: CASSFGQSNTGELFF; CDR3nt: TGTGCCAGCAGCTTTGGACAGTCGAACACCGGGGAGCTGTTTTTT
abundance: .; j_gene: TRBJ2-6; v_gene: TRBV5-5; d_gene: TRBD2; CDR3aa: CASSLGREAGANVLTF; CDR3nt: TGTGCCAGCAGCTTAGGGAGGGAGGCTGGGGCCAACGTCCTGACTTTC
abundance: .; j_gene: TRBJ1-1; v_gene: TRBV30; d_gene: .; CDR3aa: CAWSPPRGGILGEAFF; CDR3nt: TGTGCCTGGAGTCCCCCGAGGGGGGGGATACTAGGTGAAGCTTTCTTT
abundance: .; j_gene: TRBJ1-6; v_gene: TRBV19; d_gene: TRBD1; CDR3aa: CASSIERDRGTHF; CDR3nt: TGTGCCAGTAGTATCGAGCGGGACAGGGGGACTCACTTT
abundance: .; j_gene: TRBJ2-5; v_gene: TRBV6-1; d_gene: .; CDR3aa: CASRGQARETQYF; CDR3nt: TGTGCCAGCAGGGGCCAGGCCCGAGAGACCCAGTACTTC
abundance: once; j_gene: TRBJ1-2; v_gene: TRBV30; d_gene: TRBD1; CDR3aa: CAWSRTGTGFGDYGYTF; CDR3nt: TGTGCCTGGAGTCGAACCGGGACAGGGTTTGGGGACTATGGCTACACCTTC
abundance: .; j_gene: TRBJ1-1; v_gene: TRBV5-6; d_gene: .; CDR3aa: CASSLDRFITEAFF; CDR3nt: TGTGCCAGCAGCCTCGACAGGTTCATCACTGAAGCTTTCTTT
abundance: .; j_gene: TRBJ1-1; v_gene: TRBV19; d_gene: .; CDR3aa: CASTGSDRSSPGYTEAFF; CDR3nt: TGTGCCAGTACCGGCTCTGACAGGTCCTCGCCGGGATACACTGAAGCTTTCTTT
abundance: few; j_gene: TRBJ2-1; v_gene: TRBV18; d_gene: .; CDR3aa: CASSLNNEQFF; CDR3nt: TGTGCCAGCTCACTCAACAATGAGCAGTTCTTC
abundance: .; j_gene: TRBJ1-4; v_gene: TRBV5-4; d_gene: TRBD1; CDR3aa: CASSLDRGLEKLFF; CDR3nt: TGTGCCAGCAGCTTGGACAGGGGGCTGGAAAAACTGTTTTTT
abundance: .; j_gene: TRBJ1-2; v_gene: TRBV5-4; d_gene: .; CDR3aa: CASSPGTKSGYTF; CDR3nt: TGTGCCAGCAGCCCCGGGACAAAGAGTGGCTACACCTTC
abundance: .; j_gene: TRBJ2-7; v_gene: TRBV6-9; d_gene: .; CDR3aa: CASSSTYYEQYF; CDR3nt: TGTGCCAGCAGTTCGACTTACTACGAGCAGTACTTC
abundance: .; j_gene: TRBJ2-3; v_gene: TRBV10-2; d_gene: .; CDR3aa: CASSESIPGTDTQYF; CDR3nt: TGCGCCAGCAGTGAGTCGATTCCGGGAACCGATACGCAGTATTTT
abundance: .; j_gene: TRBJ2-7; v_gene: TRBV7-2; d_gene: .; CDR3aa: CASSFRVINEQYF; CDR3nt: TGTGCCAGCAGCTTTAGGGTTATCAACGAGCAGTACTTC
abundance: .; j_gene: TRBJ2-1; v_gene: TRBV11-2; d_gene: TRBD2; CDR3aa: CASSTGLDLVDEQFF; CDR3nt: TGTGCCAGCAGCACGGGACTAGATTTAGTGGATGAGCAGTTCTTC
abundance: once; j_gene: TRBJ2-2; v_gene: TRBV10-3; d_gene: TRBD2; CDR3aa: CAIKGAGGTGELFF; CDR3nt: TGTGCCATCAAAGGAGCGGGAGGCACCGGGGAGCTGTTTTTT
abundance: .; j_gene: TRBJ1-1; v_gene: TRBV7-8; d_gene: .; CDR3aa: CASSFQPRTEAFF; CDR3nt: TGTGCCAGCAGCTTCCAACCGAGGACTGAAGCTTTCTTT
abundance: .; j_gene: TRBJ1-5; v_gene: TRBV10-3; d_gene: .; CDR3aa: CAISESGGGNQPQHF; CDR3nt: TGTGCCATCAGTGAGAGCGGGGGTGGCAATCAGCCCCAGCATTTT
abundance: few; j_gene: TRBJ1-5; v_gene: TRBV6-1; d_gene: .; CDR3aa: CASSERAANSNQPQHF; CDR3nt: TGTGCCAGCAGTGAACGGGCAGCTAATAGCAATCAGCCCCAGCATTTT
abundance: .; j_gene: TRBJ2-7; v_gene: TRBV7-8; d_gene: TRBD2; CDR3aa: CASSLRSGGPYEQYF; CDR3nt: TGTGCCAGCAGCTTACGGTCGGGAGGACCGTACGAGCAGTACTTC
abundance: .; j_gene: TRBJ1-3; v_gene: TRBV28; d_gene: .; CDR3aa: CASVRVTGNTIYF; CDR3nt: TGTGCCAGCGTCAGGGTGACTGGAAACACCATATATTTT
abundance: .; j_gene: TRBJ2-6; v_gene: TRBV14; d_gene: .; CDR3aa: CASSQTGANVLTF; CDR3nt: TGTGCCAGCAGCCAAACTGGGGCCAACGTCCTGACTTTC
abundance: .; j_gene: TRBJ2-3; v_gene: TRBV6-6; d_gene: .; CDR3aa: CASSLDTDTQYF; CDR3nt: TGTGCCAGCAGCCTCGACACAGATACGCAGTATTTT
abundance: few; j_gene: TRBJ2-1; v_gene: TRBV28; d_gene: .; CDR3aa: CASSPLGGGHNEQFF; CDR3nt: TGTGCCAGCAGTCCCCTGGGGGGCGGACACAATGAGCAGTTCTTC
abundance: .; j_gene: TRBJ1-1; v_gene: TRBV4-1; d_gene: .; CDR3aa: CASSQVILFTEAFF; CDR3nt: TGCGCCAGCAGCCAAGTCATTTTGTTTACTGAAGCTTTCTTT